The 24 T cell receptor beta chains below all came from one sample that was sequenced in a study of T cells in Graves' hyperthyroidism and ophthalmopathy. Using RNA transcripts as the source, TCR beta CDR3 regions were amplified. The HTBI primer set drove a first-round RT-PCR of the TCR CDR3. TCRdb reprocessed the multiplex PCR reads via MiXCR and lists one record per CDR3 protein. Among around 200,000 distinct CDR3 sequences listed, approximately 15% were seen once. The sample taken for sequencing was blood. These receptors were taken from a woman in her forties or fifties with Graves' hyperthyroidism.

This clonotype was observed many times. This sequence joins TRBV7-9 and TRBJ2-6, with TRBD1 identical over 7 bases. Looked up from germline, CDR1 is SEHNR and CDR2 is FQNEAQ (reference sequence). V lost 5 bases, J lost 5 bases, and 6 bases stayed unmatched. The CDR3 sequence is 15 residues long. CDR3 protein: CASSGDRVRANVLTF. The CDR3 DNA reads TGTGCCAGCAGCGGCGACAGGGTAAGGGCCAACGTCCTGACTTTC.

The table lists this clonotype with many counts. The V call is TRBV29-1, the J call TRBJ1-2; D is uncertain. The V gene lost 2 bases and the J gene lost 4 bases, with 11 bases spanning the gap. The CDR3 is 13 amino acids. Per the germline V gene, CDR1 is SQVTM and CDR2 is ANQGSEA. CDR3 bases: TGCAGCGTTGAACCTCCCGAGCCCTATGGCTACACCTTC. Protein product: CSVEPPEPYGYTF.

The table lists this clonotype with many counts. The chain employs TRBV2 and TRBJ2-3; D is unclear. The CDR3 has 14 amino acids. Germline V gives CDR1 SNHLY, CDR2 FYNNEI. The V and J ends lost 4 bases and 9 bases respectively, with 17 bases between them. The CDR3 DNA is TGTGCCAGCAGTGCGGACCCCGTTTCCCCCACGCAGTATTTT. This translates into CASSADPVSPTQYF.

There are many counts of this clonotype. This rearrangement joins TRBV14 to TRBJ1-2; maybe TRBD1 (6 bases). The germline gives CDR1 SGHDN, CDR2 FVKESK. Trimming left V 1 base short and J 4 bases short, with 13 bases between. The CDR3 is 15 residues long. The CDR3, as DNA: TGTGCCAGCAGCCAAGGGTGGGGGCCGGCCTATGGCTACACCTTC. Its protein product is CASSQGWGPAYGYTF.

In this sample, this clonotype turned up many times. V gene TRBV6-6 combines with J gene TRBJ2-3, with a possible D match to TRBD1 (5 bases). Trimming shortened V by 0 bases and J by 3 bases, and 10 bases separated the two germline ends. The germline CDR1 and CDR2 sequences are MNHNY and SVGAGI (reference sequence). The CDR3 contains 15 residues. CDR3 bases: TGTGCCAGCAGTTACTCCAACGACAGAACAGATACGCAGTATTTT. Translated: CASSYSNDRTDTQYF.

This clonotype appeared many times. Germline is not matched at one junction end, which may reflect a read error. The chain uses TRBV5-1 and TRBJ2-5; D remains unclear. CDR3 length: 11 amino acids. Germline-derived CDR1 and CDR2 are SGHRS and YFSETQ. The CDR3, as DNA: TGTGCCAGCAGCTTACAGGAGACCCAGTACTTC. Amino acid sequence: CASSLQETQYF.

This clonotype came up many times. The gene calls are TRBV27 and TRBJ2-1; 9 bases agree with TRBD2. CDR1 and CDR2 from the germline V gene are MNHEY and SMNVEV (reference sequence). There are 16 residues in the CDR3. The junction had 5 bases not matched to a gene; V was cut back by 5 bases and J by 0 bases. CDR3 nucleotides: TGTGCCAGCAGTCCCTCAGCGGGGGGCTCCTACAATGAGCAGTTCTTC. Its translation is CASSPSAGGSYNEQFF.

In this sample, this clonotype turned up many times. This chain joins TRBV7-2 and TRBJ2-1; 12 bases align to TRBD2. This CDR3 is 15 amino acids long. Germline CDR1 reads SGHTA; CDR2 reads FQGNSA. Losses at the gene ends were 5 bases for V and 10 bases for J; bases not matched to a gene: 9. The CDR3 region has the DNA TGTGCCAGCAGCCCCAGGACTAGCGGGGAGGGAGAGCAGTTCTTC. Translated: CASSPRTSGEGEQFF.

This clonotype showed up many times. The V and J genes are TRBV11-2 and TRBJ2-3, with D perhaps TRBD2 (5 bases). CDR1 and CDR2 from the germline V gene are SGHAT and FQNNGV. This CDR3 is built from 14 residues. The V end was cut by 1 base, the J end by 6 bases, with 11 bases between. CDR3 DNA: TGTGCCAGCAGCTTAGTAGGGAGTTGGGATACGCAGTATTTT. This translates into CASSLVGSWDTQYF.

The table lists this clonotype with a few counts. The genes are TRBV5-1 and TRBJ2-2, with no clear D. Germline CDR1 and CDR2: SGHRS and YFSETQ. The length of the CDR3 is 16 residues. V lost 0 bases and J 0 bases, leaving 9 bases between the germline ends. The CDR3 here is CASSLERNANTGELFF. DNA for the CDR3: TGCGCCAGCAGCTTGGAAAGGAACGCGAACACCGGGGAGCTGTTTTTT.

This chain connects TRBV19 to TRBJ2-7; D not certain. The CDR3 loop spans 12 amino acids. Germline V gene data show CDR1 as LNHDA and CDR2 as SQIVND (reference sequence). Trimming pared 8 bases from V and 7 bases from J, leaving 15 bases between. DNA for the CDR3: TGTGCCAGTTGGGATTTCGTGGGGGAGCAGTACTTC. Amino acid sequence: CASWDFVGEQYF.

This clonotype appeared many times. The gene calls are TRBV7-2 and TRBJ1-1; D gene ambiguous. The CDR3 spans 14 residues. Per germline, CDR1 SGHTA and CDR2 FQGNSA. The ends were cut back, 0 bases at V and 1 base at J, with 6 bases in the middle. CDR3 amino acids: CASSLAVWNTEAFF. The DNA for the CDR3 is TGTGCCAGCAGCTTAGCGGTGTGGAACACTGAAGCTTTCTTT.

This clonotype has a count of ten or more. The chain links TRBV6-1 to TRBJ1-5; unclear D gene. Germline V CDR1 and CDR2: MNHNS, SASEGT. The CDR3 runs 13 residues. Trimming took off 9 bases at V and 0 bases at J, with 9 bases between the two ends. CDR3 loop: CASRRSSNQPQHF. DNA for the CDR3: TGTGCCAGTAGGAGAAGTAGCAATCAGCCCCAGCATTTT.

The V and J genes are TRBV12-3 or TRBV12-4 and TRBJ2-3; D unresolved. The CDR3 is 16 residues long. Trimming took off 7 bases at V and 1 base at J, with 18 bases between the two ends. The CDR3 DNA reads as TGTGCCAGCACTCATAGGCTGGGCGGAGGCACAGATACGCAGTATTTT. This gives the protein CASTHRLGGGTDTQYF.

Many counts were recorded for this clonotype. This chain uses TRBV27 with TRBJ2-7; possibly TRBD1 for D (5 bases). V lost 5 bases, J lost 4 bases, and 12 bases lay in between. The CDR3 length is 13 residues. CDR1 is MNHEY and CDR2 is SMNVEV in the germline V gene (reference sequence). CDR3 sequence reads: CASSQGSGYEQYF. CDR3 DNA sequence: TGTGCCAGCAGTCAGGGAAGTGGGTACGAGCAGTACTTC.

The chain is built from TRBV5-1 and TRBJ2-1; D call uncertain. Germline V gives CDR1 SGHRS, CDR2 YFSETQ. CDR3 length: 14 residues. V lost 5 bases, J lost 8 bases, and 17 bases lay in between. The CDR3, as DNA: TGCGCCAGCAGTCCCGGGCCCCCTGGGGATGAGCAGTTCTTC. Its translation is CASSPGPPGDEQFF.

This clonotype was found many times. The chain joins TRBV12-5 to TRBJ1-1, with 9 positions matching TRBD1. The ends lost 6 bases at V and 1 base at J; junction bases unmatched: 15. This CDR3 spans 18 amino acids. The germline gives CDR1 LGHNT, CDR2 FRNRAP. As DNA, the CDR3 is TGTGCTAGTGGCTCCCAAGTGAACCGGGACAGGGAGAACACTGAAGCTTTCTTT. Protein sequence: CASGSQVNRDRENTEAFF.

This clonotype was observed at least ten times. The V and J genes are TRBV3-1 and TRBJ2-3; D possibly corresponds to TRBD1 (6 bases). Germline V gene sequence: CDR1 LGHDT, CDR2 YNNKEL (reference sequence). The CDR3 has 14 residues. Trimming pared 4 bases from V and 5 bases from J, leaving 13 bases between. CDR3 nucleotides: TGTGCCAGCAGCCTCACAGGGATTGGAGATACGCAGTATTTT. Translated, it gives CASSLTGIGDTQYF.

This clonotype was found a few times. This chain joins TRBV13 and TRBJ2-7; 8 nucleotides agree with TRBD2. V shed 5 bases, J shed 1 base, and the junction held 7 bases outside the gene matches. The CDR3 covers 15 residues. Germline CDR1 reads PRHDT; CDR2 reads FYEKMQ (reference sequence). CDR3 nucleotide sequence: TGTGCCAGCAGCCCGAGGGCGGGGGGTTCCTACGAGCAGTACTTC. It translates to CASSPRAGGSYEQYF.

This clonotype was seen ten or more times. V and J are TRBV11-2 and TRBJ1-6, with 7 bases fitting TRBD1. Per germline, CDR1 SGHAT and CDR2 FQNNGV. The CDR3 runs 15 residues. V dropped 3 bases and J dropped 6; count of bases not matched to a gene: 5. CDR3 sequence (DNA): TGTGCCAGCAGCTTGAGGGGGCGAGGTAATTCACCCCTCCACTTT. Encoded protein: CASSLRGRGNSPLHF.

Ten or more counts support this clonotype. The CDR3 bases are TGTGCCAGCAGAGGACATCACGAGGGGAATTCACCCCTCCACTTT. Translated: CASRGHHEGNSPLHF. The V call is TRBV7-9, the J call TRBJ1-6, with D maybe TRBD1 (5 bases). CDR1 and CDR2 (germline): SEHNR, FQNEAQ (reference sequence). This CDR3 is 15 amino acids long. V gave up 6 bases and J gave up 7 bases, with 16 bases separating them.

This rearrangement joins TRBV19 to TRBJ1-5; D gene ambiguous. The V end was cut by 3 bases, the J end by 0 bases, with 9 bases between. The CDR3 is 15 amino acids. Germline values: CDR1 LNHDA, CDR2 SQIVND (reference sequence). The CDR3 loop is CASSMGQPSNQPQHF. The CDR3 DNA sequence: TGTGCCAGTAGTATGGGTCAACCTAGCAATCAGCCCCAGCATTTT. Full variable domain (remainder filled in from reference TRBV19 and TRBJ1-5): DGGITQSPKYLFRKEGQNVTLSCEQNLNHDAMYWYRQDPGQGLRLIYYSQIVNDFQKGDIAEGYSVSREKKESFPLTVTSAQKNPTAFYLCASSMGQPSNQPQHFGDGTRLSIL.

This clonotype was observed many times. The rearrangement joins TRBV24-1 to TRBJ1-1; no definite D call. Germline values: CDR1 KGHDR, CDR2 SFDVKD. This CDR3 is 13 amino acids long. The ends were cut back, 1 base at V and 4 bases at J, with 6 bases in the middle. CDR3 nucleotide sequence: TGTGCCACCAGTGATTTCCTTAGCACTGAAGCTTTCTTT. This encodes CATSDFLSTEAFF.

The chain couples TRBV30 to TRBJ2-4, with 7 nucleotides matching TRBD1. V lost 3 bases to trimming and J lost 6 bases; unmatched junction nucleotides: 8. This CDR3 comprises 14 residues. Germline CDR1 reads GTSNPN; CDR2 reads SVGIG (reference sequence). The CDR3 DNA reads TGTGCCTGGAGGATCGGGACAGCTCTAAACATTCAGTACTTC. Its translation is CAWRIGTALNIQYF.